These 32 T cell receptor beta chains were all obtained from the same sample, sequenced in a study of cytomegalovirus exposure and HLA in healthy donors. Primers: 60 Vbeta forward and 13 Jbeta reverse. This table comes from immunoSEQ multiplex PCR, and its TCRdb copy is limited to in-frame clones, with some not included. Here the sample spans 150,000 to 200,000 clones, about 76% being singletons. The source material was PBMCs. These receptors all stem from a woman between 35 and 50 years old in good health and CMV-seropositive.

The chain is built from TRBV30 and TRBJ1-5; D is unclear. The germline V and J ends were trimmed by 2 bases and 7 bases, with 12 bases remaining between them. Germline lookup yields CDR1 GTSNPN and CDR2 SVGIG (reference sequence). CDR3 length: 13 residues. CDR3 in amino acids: CAWSQGGNQPQHF. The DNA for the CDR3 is TGTGCCTGGAGTCAAGGAGGGAACCAGCCCCAGCATTTT.

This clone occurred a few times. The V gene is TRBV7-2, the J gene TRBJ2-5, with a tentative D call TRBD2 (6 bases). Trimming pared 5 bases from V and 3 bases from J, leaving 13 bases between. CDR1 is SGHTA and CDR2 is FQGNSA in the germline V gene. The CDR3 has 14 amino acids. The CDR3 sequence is CASSRISGEETQYF. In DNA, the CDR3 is TGTGCCAGCAGCAGGATTAGCGGAGAAGAGACCCAGTACTTC. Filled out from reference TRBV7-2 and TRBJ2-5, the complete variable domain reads GAGVSQSPSNKVTEKGKDVELRCDPISGHTALYWYRQSLGQGLEFLIYFQGNSAPDKSGLPSDRFSAERTGGSVSTLTIQRTQQEDSAVYLCASSRISGEETQYFGPGTRLLVL.

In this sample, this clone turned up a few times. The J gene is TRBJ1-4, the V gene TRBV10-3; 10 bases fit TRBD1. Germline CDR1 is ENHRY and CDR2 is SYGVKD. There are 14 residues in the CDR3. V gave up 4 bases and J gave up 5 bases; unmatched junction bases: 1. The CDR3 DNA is TGTGCCATCAGTGGGACAGGGGGAAATGAAAAACTGTTTTTT. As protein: CAISGTGGNEKLFF.

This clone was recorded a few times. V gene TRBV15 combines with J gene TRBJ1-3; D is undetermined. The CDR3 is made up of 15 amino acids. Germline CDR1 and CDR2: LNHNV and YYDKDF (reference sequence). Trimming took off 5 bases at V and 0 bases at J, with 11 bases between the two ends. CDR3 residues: CATSGRHDSGNTIYF. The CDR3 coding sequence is TGTGCCACCAGCGGCAGACACGACTCTGGAAACACCATATATTTT.

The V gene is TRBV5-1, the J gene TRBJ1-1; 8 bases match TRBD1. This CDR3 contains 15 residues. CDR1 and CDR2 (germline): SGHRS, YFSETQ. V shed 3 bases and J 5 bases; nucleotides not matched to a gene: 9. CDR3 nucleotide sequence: TGCGCCAGCAGCTATCGGACAGGGCGGTTGACTGAAGCTTTCTTT. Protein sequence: CASSYRTGRLTEAFF.

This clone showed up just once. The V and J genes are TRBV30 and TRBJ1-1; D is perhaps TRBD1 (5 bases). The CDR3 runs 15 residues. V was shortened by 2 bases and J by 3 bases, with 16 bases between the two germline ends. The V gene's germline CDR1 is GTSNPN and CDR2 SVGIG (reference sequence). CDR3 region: CAWSPPDLGDTEAFF. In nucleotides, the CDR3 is TGTGCCTGGAGTCCACCAGACCTAGGGGACACTGAAGCTTTCTTT. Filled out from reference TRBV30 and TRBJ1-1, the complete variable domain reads SQTIHQWPATLVQPVGSPLSLECTVEGTSNPNLYWYRQAAGRGLQLLFYSVGIGQISSEVPQNLSASRPQDRQFILSSKKLLLSDSGFYLCAWSPPDLGDTEAFFGQGTRLTVV.

This CDR3 is CASSSYGQGPSYGYTF. Written as DNA, the CDR3 is TGTGCCAGCAGCAGTTATGGACAGGGGCCCTCCTATGGCTACACCTTC. The V call is TRBV5-4, the J call TRBJ1-2; 9 bases are a match to TRBD1. The trim removed 4 bases at V and 4 bases at J, leaving 11 bases unmatched. The CDR3 extends over 16 amino acids. Looked up from germline, CDR1 is SGHNT and CDR2 is YYREEE (reference sequence).

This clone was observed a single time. Here the CDR3 DNA reads TGTGCCAGCAGTTACCCCGGGGAGGGCGGTCAGCCCCAGCATTTT. It translates to CASSYPGEGGQPQHF. The rearrangement links TRBV6-6 to TRBJ1-5; D is unresolved. Germline CDR1 reads MNHNY; CDR2 reads SVGAGI (reference sequence). The CDR3 is made up of 15 amino acids. V lost 2 bases and J 6 bases, leaving 14 bases between the germline ends.

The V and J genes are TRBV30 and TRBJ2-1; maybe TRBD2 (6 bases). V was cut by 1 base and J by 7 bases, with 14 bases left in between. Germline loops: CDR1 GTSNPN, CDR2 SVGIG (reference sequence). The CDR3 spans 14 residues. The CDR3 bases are TGTGCCTGGAGTGAAACGGGGGTCTTGAATGAGCAGTTCTTC. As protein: CAWSETGVLNEQFF.

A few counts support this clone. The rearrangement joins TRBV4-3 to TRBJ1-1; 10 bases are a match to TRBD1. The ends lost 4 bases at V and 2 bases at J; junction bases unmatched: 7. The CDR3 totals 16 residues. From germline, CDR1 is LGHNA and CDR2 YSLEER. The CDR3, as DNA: TGCGCCAGCAGCCCGAGACAGGGGGCGTTTAACACTGAAGCTTTCTTT. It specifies CASSPRQGAFNTEAFF.

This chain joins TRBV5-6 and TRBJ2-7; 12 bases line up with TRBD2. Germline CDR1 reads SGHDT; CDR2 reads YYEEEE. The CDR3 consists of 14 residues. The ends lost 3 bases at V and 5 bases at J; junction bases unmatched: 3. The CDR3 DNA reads TGTGCCAGCAGCTGGGGACTAGCGGGCGACGAGCAGTACTTC. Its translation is CASSWGLAGDEQYF.

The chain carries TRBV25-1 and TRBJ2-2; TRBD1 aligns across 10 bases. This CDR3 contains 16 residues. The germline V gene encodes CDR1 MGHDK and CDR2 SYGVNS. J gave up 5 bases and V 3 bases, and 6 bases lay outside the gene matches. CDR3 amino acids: CASSDGTGARTGELFF. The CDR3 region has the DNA TGTGCCAGCAGTGATGGGACAGGGGCGAGGACCGGGGAGCTGTTTTTT.

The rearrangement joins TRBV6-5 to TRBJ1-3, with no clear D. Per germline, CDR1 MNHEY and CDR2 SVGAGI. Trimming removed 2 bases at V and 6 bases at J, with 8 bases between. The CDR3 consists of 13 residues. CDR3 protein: CASSYPAANTIYF. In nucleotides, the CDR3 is TGTGCCAGCAGTTACCCCGCGGCAAACACCATATATTTT.

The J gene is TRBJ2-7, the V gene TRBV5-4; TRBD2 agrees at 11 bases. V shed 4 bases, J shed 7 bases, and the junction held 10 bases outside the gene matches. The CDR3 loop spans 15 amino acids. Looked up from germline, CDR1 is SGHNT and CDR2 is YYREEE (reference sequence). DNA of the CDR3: TGTGCCAGCAGCCCAACTAGCGGGAGTCGGAAGGAGCAGTACTTC. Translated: CASSPTSGSRKEQYF.

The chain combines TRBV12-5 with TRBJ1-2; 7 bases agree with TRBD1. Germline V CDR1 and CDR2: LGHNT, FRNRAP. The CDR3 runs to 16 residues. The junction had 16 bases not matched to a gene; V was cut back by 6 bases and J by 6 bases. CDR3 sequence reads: CASGPDRTPNIHGYTF. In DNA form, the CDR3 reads TGTGCTAGTGGCCCGGACAGGACCCCGAATATTCATGGCTACACCTTC. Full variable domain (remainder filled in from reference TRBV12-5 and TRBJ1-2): DARVTQTPRHKVTEMGQEVTMRCQPILGHNTVFWYRQTMMQGLELLAYFRNRAPLDDSGMPKDRFSAEMPDATLATLKIQPSEPRDSAVYFCASGPDRTPNIHGYTFGSGTRLTVV.

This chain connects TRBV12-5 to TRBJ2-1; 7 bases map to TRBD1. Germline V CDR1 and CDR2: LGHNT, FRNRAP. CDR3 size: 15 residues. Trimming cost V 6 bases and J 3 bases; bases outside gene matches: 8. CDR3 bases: TGTGCTAGTGGAAACTTACGACAGGGCTACAATGAGCAGTTCTTC. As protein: CASGNLRQGYNEQFF.

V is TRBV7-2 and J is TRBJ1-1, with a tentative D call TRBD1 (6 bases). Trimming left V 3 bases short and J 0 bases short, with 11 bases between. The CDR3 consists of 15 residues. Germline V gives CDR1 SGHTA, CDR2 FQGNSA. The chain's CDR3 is CASSFNRDMNTEAFF. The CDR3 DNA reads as TGTGCCAGCAGCTTTAACAGGGACATGAACACTGAAGCTTTCTTT.

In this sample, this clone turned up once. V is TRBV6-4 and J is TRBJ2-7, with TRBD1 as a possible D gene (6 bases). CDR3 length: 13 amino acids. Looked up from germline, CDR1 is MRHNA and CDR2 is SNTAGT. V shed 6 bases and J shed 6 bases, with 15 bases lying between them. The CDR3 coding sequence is TGTGCCAGCAGCCGAGAACAGGGTAGCGAGCAGTACTTC. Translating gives CASSREQGSEQYF.

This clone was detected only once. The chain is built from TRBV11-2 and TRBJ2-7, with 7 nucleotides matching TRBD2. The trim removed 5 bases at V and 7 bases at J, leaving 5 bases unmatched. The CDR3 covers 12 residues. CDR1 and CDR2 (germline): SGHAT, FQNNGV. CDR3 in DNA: TGTGCCAGCAGCCCGGGGAGGGGTGAGCAGTACTTC. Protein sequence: CASSPGRGEQYF.

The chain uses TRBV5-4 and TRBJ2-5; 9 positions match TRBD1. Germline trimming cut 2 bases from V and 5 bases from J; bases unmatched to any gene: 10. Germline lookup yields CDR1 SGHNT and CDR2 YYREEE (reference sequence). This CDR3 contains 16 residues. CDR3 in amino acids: CASSLGGTGILETQYF. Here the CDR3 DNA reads TGTGCCAGCAGCTTAGGAGGGACAGGGATTCTGGAGACCCAGTACTTC.

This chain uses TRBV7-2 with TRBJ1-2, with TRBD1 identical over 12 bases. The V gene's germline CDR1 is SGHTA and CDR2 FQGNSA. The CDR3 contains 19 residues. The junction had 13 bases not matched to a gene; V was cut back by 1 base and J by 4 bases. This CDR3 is CASSLELLGTGGEGYGYTF. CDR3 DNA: TGTGCCAGCAGCTTAGAGCTCCTGGGGACAGGGGGCGAGGGCTATGGCTACACCTTC.

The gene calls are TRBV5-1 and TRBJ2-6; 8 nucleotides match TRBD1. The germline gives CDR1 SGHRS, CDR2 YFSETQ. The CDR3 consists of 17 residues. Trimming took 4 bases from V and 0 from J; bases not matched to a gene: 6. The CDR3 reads CASSGGQGGSGANVLTF. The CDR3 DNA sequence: TGCGCCAGCAGCGGTGGACAGGGAGGCTCTGGGGCCAACGTCCTGACTTTC.

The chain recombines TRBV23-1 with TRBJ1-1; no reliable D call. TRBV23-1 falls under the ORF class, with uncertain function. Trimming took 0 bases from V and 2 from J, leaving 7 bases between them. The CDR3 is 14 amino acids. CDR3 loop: CASSQSRDNTEAFF. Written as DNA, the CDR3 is TGCGCCAGCAGTCAATCCCGGGATAACACTGAAGCTTTCTTT.

Here the CDR3 DNA reads TGTGCCTGGATTCCGTCGACTCTAATGGACACTGAAGCTTTCTTT. Translated: CAWIPSTLMDTEAFF. The V call is TRBV30, the J call TRBJ1-1; D not resolved. The CDR3 contains 15 residues. Trimming cost V 4 bases and J 3 bases, with 18 bases left between them. In germline, CDR1 is GTSNPN, CDR2 SVGIG (reference sequence).

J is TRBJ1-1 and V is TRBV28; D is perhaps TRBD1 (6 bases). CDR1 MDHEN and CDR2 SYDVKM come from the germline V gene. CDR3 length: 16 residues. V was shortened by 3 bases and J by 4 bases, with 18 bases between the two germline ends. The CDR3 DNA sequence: TGTGCCAGCAGTTTGTACAGGGCCCTCCCGGGCACTGAAGCTTTCTTT. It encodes CASSLYRALPGTEAFF. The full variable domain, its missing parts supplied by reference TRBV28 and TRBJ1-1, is DVKVTQSSRYLVKRTGEKVFLECVQDMDHENMFWYRQDPGLGLRLIYFSYDVKMKEKGDIPEGYSVSREKKERFSLILESASTNQTSMYLCASSLYRALPGTEAFFGQGTRLTVV.

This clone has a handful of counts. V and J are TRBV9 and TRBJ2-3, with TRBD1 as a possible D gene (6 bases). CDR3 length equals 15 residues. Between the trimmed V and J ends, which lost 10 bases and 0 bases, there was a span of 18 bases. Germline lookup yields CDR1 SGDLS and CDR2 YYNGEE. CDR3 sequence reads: CAPKIQGSSTDTQYF. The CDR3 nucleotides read TGTGCCCCCAAGATACAGGGCTCCAGCACAGATACGCAGTATTTT. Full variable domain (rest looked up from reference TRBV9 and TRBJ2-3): DSGVTQTPKHLITATGQRVTLRCSPRSGDLSVYWYQQSLDQGLQFLIQYYNGEERAKGNILERFSAQQFPDLHSELNLSSLELGDSALYFCAPKIQGSSTDTQYFGPGTRLTVL.

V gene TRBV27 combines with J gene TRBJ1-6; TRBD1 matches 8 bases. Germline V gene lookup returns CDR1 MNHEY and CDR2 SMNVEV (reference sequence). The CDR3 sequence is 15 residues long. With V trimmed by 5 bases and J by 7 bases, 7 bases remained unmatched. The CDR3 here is CASSPRQGLNSPLHF. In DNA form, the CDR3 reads TGTGCCAGCAGTCCCCGACAGGGGCTCAATTCACCCCTCCACTTT.

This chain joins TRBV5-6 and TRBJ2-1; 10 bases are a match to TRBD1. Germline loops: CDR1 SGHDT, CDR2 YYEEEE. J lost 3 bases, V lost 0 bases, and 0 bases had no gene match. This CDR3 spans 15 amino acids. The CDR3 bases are TGTGCCAGCAGCTTGGGGGACAGGGGCTACAATGAGCAGTTCTTC. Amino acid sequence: CASSLGDRGYNEQFF. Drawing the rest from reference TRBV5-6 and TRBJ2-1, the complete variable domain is DAGVTQSPTHLIKTRGQQVTLRCSPKSGHDTVSWYQQALGQGPQFIFQYYEEEERQRGNFPDRFSGHQFPNYSSELNVNALLLGDSALYLCASSLGDRGYNEQFFGPGTRLTVL.

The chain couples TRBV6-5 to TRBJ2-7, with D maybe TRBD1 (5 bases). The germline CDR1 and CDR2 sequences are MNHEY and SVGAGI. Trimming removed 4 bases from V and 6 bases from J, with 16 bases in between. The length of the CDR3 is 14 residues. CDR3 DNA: TGTGCCAGCAGTTCCCCGGGCAGGGTCCCCGAGCAGTACTTC. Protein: CASSSPGRVPEQYF.

CDR3 amino acids: CASSLNRGPGQPQHF. CDR3 nucleotides: TGTGCCAGCTCACTAAACAGGGGGCCGGGGCAGCCCCAGCATTTT. This chain joins TRBV18 and TRBJ1-5; 9 nucleotides line up with TRBD1. Per the germline V gene, CDR1 is KGHSH and CDR2 is LQKENI. J was trimmed by 7 bases and V by 4 bases; bases with no gene match: 8. The CDR3 is 15 residues long. Full variable domain (missing parts from reference TRBV18 and TRBJ1-5): NAGVMQNPRHLVRRRGQEARLRCSPMKGHSHVYWYRQLPEEGLKFMVYLQKENIIDESGMPKERFSAEFPKEGPSILRIQQVVRGDSAAYFCASSLNRGPGQPQHFGDGTRLSIL.

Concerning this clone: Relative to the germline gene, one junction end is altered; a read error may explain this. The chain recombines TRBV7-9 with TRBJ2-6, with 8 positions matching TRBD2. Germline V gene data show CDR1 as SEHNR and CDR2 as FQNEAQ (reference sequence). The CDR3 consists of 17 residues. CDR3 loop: CSSSPGTSGSGANVLTF. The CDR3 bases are TGTTCCAGCAGCCCGGGGACTAGTGGCTCTGGGGCCAACGTCCTGACTTTC.

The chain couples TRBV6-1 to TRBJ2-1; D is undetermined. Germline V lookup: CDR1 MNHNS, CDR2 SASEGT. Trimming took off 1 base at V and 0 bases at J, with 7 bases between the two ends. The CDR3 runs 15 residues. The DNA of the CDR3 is TGTGCCAGCAGTGAAGTTTCGAGCTCCTACAATGAGCAGTTCTTC. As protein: CASSEVSSSYNEQFF.